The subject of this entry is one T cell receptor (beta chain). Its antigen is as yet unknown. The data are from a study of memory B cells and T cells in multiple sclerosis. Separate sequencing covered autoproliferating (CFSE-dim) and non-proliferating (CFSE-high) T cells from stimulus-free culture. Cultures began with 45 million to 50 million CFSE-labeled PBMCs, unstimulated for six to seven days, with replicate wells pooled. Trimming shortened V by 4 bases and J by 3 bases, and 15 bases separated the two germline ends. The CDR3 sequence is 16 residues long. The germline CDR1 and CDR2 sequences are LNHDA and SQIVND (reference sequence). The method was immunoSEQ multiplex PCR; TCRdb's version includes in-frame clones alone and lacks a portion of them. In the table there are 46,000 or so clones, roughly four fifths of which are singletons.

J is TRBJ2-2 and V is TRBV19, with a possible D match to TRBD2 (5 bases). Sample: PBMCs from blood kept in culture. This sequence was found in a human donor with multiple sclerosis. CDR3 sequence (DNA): TGTGCCAGTAGTAGTTCTGGAGGAACTTACACCGGGGAGCTGTTTTTT. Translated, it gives CASSSSGGTYTGELFF.